Listed here are 24 T cell receptor beta chains from one sample, sequenced in a study of blood T cells in healthy people across ages. Combining a sample-barcoded 5' primer with a J-beta primer mix, a second PCR ran for roughly 7 to 12 cycles. TCRdb independently ran MiXCR on the 5' RACE reads; one entry per CDR3 protein. The data contain approximately 790,000 distinct CDR3 sequences, roughly 60% of them singletons. The specimen sequenced was blood. These receptors were collected from a man in his thirties or forties in good health.

The chain uses TRBV10-3 and TRBJ1-1, with TRBD1 as a possible D gene (5 bases). Per germline, CDR1 ENHRY and CDR2 SYGVKD. Between the trimmed V and J ends, which lost 7 bases and 7 bases, there was a span of 13 bases. This CDR3 contains 12 residues. The CDR3: CAIKKQDDEAFF. The CDR3, as DNA: TGTGCCATCAAGAAACAGGACGATGAAGCTTTCTTT.

This clonotype occurred many times. This chain uses TRBV5-5 with TRBJ2-5, with 9 nucleotides matching TRBD1. The germline gives CDR1 SGHKS, CDR2 YYEKEE (reference sequence). This CDR3 contains 14 residues. The V gene end was trimmed by 3 bases and the J gene end by 5 bases; junction bases not matched to a gene: 5. The CDR3 sequence: CASSSSTGGETQYF. In nucleotides, the CDR3 is TGTGCCAGCAGCTCCTCGACAGGGGGGGAGACCCAGTACTTC.

The V and J genes are TRBV5-1 and TRBJ2-5, with D possibly matching TRBD1 (5 bases). The CDR3 length is 14 residues. V was shortened by 3 bases and J by 0 bases, with 9 bases between the two germline ends. Per the germline V gene, CDR1 is SGHRS and CDR2 is YFSETQ. The chain's CDR3 is CASSSQDYQETQYF. Written as DNA, the CDR3 is TGCGCCAGCAGCTCACAGGATTACCAAGAGACCCAGTACTTC. The variable domain in full, with the rest retrieved from reference TRBV5-1 and TRBJ2-5, is KAGVTQTPRYLIKTRGQQVTLSCSPISGHRSVSWYQQTPGQGLQFLFEYFSETQRNKGNFPGRFSGRQFSNSRSEMNVSTLELGDSALYLCASSSQDYQETQYFGPGTRLLVL.

The chain is built from TRBV12-3 or TRBV12-4 and TRBJ1-2, with D unresolved. This CDR3 is built from 15 residues. V was pared by 8 bases and J by 0 bases, with 16 bases between. Here the CDR3 reads CASGDLRTTNYGYTF. DNA for the CDR3: TGTGCCAGCGGGGATTTGAGGACTACTAACTATGGCTACACCTTC.

The rearrangement joins TRBV30 to TRBJ2-1; 7 bases are shared with TRBD1. The CDR3 has 14 amino acids. CDR1 and CDR2 from the germline V gene are GTSNPN and SVGIG (reference sequence). With V trimmed by 5 bases and J by 4 bases, 8 bases remained unmatched. The CDR3 loop is CAWATGTAYNEQFF. The CDR3 bases are TGTGCCTGGGCTACCGGGACAGCATACAATGAGCAGTTCTTC.

The sample holds a few counts of this clonotype. The chain has TRBV6-1 and TRBJ2-5; 11 bases are shared with TRBD2. Germline V gene sequence: CDR1 MNHNS, CDR2 SASEGT. The CDR3 totals 15 residues. The V gene end was trimmed by 3 bases and the J gene end by 5 bases; junction bases not matched to a gene: 5. CDR3 loop: CASSDGSGGAETQYF. The CDR3 bases are TGTGCCAGCAGTGACGGTAGCGGGGGGGCTGAGACCCAGTACTTC.

V and J are TRBV21-1 and TRBJ2-7; TRBD1, as called in the table, went unchecked against the DNA. The tail of the sequence fits TRBJ2-5 better, so the J call may be wrong. TRBV21-1 is a pseudogene segment. The CDR3 is 15 residues long. The CDR3 protein is CASSREGGRQETQYF. As DNA, the CDR3 is TGTGCCAGCAGCCGAGAGGGGGGTCGACAAGAGACCCAGTACTTC.

The chain carries TRBV4-1 and TRBJ1-3; no reliable D call. Germline loops: CDR1 MGHRA, CDR2 YSYEKL. The germline V and J ends were trimmed by 4 bases and 0 bases, with 4 bases remaining between them. The CDR3 is 13 amino acids. This chain's CDR3 is CASSRSSGNTIYF. The CDR3 bases are TGCGCCAGCAGCCGAAGCTCTGGAAACACCATATATTTT.

This sequence joins TRBV5-1 and TRBJ2-1, with D possibly being TRBD1 or TRBD2 (5 bases each). The CDR3 has 15 residues. CDR1 and CDR2 from the germline V gene are SGHRS and YFSETQ. V was cut by 0 bases and J by 4 bases, with 11 bases left in between. The CDR3 bases are TGCGCCAGCAGCTTGGGAGGGGAAGGGTACAATGAGCAGTTCTTC. Its translation: CASSLGGEGYNEQFF.

This clonotype has only a few counts. Here the CDR3 reads CASSRRMNTEAFF. The CDR3 DNA reads as TGTGCCAGCTCCAGACGGATGAACACTGAAGCTTTCTTT. J is TRBJ1-1 and V is TRBV6-2 or TRBV6-3, with no clear D. There are 13 residues in the CDR3. CDR1 and CDR2 from the germline V gene are MNHEY and SVGEGT. The V and J ends lost 8 bases and 0 bases respectively, with 10 bases between them.

V usage is TRBV7-2 and J usage is TRBJ2-2, with 7 bases fitting TRBD1. In germline, CDR1 is SGHTA, CDR2 FQGNSA. The trim removed 5 bases at V and 2 bases at J, leaving 8 bases unmatched. The CDR3 totals 16 residues. The CDR3 loop is CTSSRTGYRNTGELFF. As DNA, the CDR3 is TGTACCAGCAGCCGGACAGGATATCGAAACACCGGGGAGCTGTTTTTT.

This chain links TRBV4-3 with TRBJ2-3; D is possibly TRBD1 or TRBD2 (5 bases each). The CDR3 extends over 15 amino acids. Trimming stripped 0 bases from V and 5 bases from J, with 12 bases between. Germline V lookup: CDR1 LGHNA, CDR2 YSLEER. The CDR3 protein is CASSQDRDPLDTQYF. Here the CDR3 DNA reads TGCGCCAGCAGCCAAGACCGGGACCCCCTAGATACGCAGTATTTT.

V gene TRBV4-1 combines with J gene TRBJ2-3, with D possibly being TRBD2 (6 bases). The CDR3 covers 18 residues. CDR1 and CDR2 (germline): MGHRA, YSYEKL. Trimming stripped 0 bases from V and 2 bases from J, with 18 bases between. The CDR3 DNA is TGCGCCAGCAGCCAAGATGATCCGGGACTGGCGAACACAGATACGCAGTATTTT. As protein: CASSQDDPGLANTDTQYF.

Points on this clonotype: The junction departs from the called germline gene at one end, perhaps through a read error. This rearrangement joins TRBV4-2 to TRBJ2-2, with no clear D. Germline-derived CDR1 and CDR2 are LGHNA and YNFKEQ. The CDR3 consists of 15 residues. In nucleotides, the CDR3 is TGTGCCAGCAGCCAGGGTACATCGAACACCCGGGAGCTGTTTTTT. This translates into CASSQGTSNTRELFF.

This clonotype has a single count. The genes are TRBV9 and TRBJ2-5, with 14 bases aligning to TRBD2. The J call may be faulty, since TRBJ2-4 better matches the DNA end. The CDR3 is made up of 20 amino acids. Germline lookup yields CDR1 SGDLS and CDR2 YYNGEE. The CDR3 reads CASSASRTSGGPGGKNIQYF. The DNA for the CDR3 is TGTGCCAGCAGCGCATCGAGGACTAGCGGGGGGCCGGGGGGCAAAAACATTCAGTACTTC.

This clonotype was counted a few times. The chain is built from TRBV25-1 and TRBJ1-1; a weak D match, TRBD1 (5 bases). With 0 bases removed from V and 4 bases from J, the gap between germline ends came to 12 bases. Germline lookup yields CDR1 MGHDK and CDR2 SYGVNS. This CDR3 comprises 15 residues. Here the CDR3 DNA reads TGTGCCAGCAGTGAATATCTTTCGGGGGGCACTGAAGCTTTCTTT. Translation gives CASSEYLSGGTEAFF. The variable domain in full, completed from reference TRBV25-1 and TRBJ1-1, reads EADIYQTPRYLVIGTGKKITLECSQTMGHDKMYWYQQDPGMELHLIHYSYGVNSTEKGDLSSESTVSRIRTEHFPLTLESARPSHTSQYLCASSEYLSGGTEAFFGQGTRLTVV.

This clonotype has only a few counts. V usage is TRBV10-3 and J usage is TRBJ2-3; tentative D call: TRBD2 (6 bases). V lost 3 bases to trimming and J lost 1 base, with 8 bases between them. The CDR3 is made up of 14 amino acids. CDR1 and CDR2 (germline): ENHRY, SYGVKD. CDR3: CAISDGGGTDTQYF. Here the CDR3 DNA reads TGTGCCATCAGTGATGGCGGGGGCACAGATACGCAGTATTTT.

V gene TRBV7-9 combines with J gene TRBJ2-1; no clear D. There are 12 residues in the CDR3. The germline gives CDR1 SEHNR, CDR2 FQNEAQ (reference sequence). Trimming took off 1 base at V and 10 bases at J, with 8 bases between the two ends. CDR3 coding DNA: TGTGCCAGCAGCTTAGGCCCTCCCGAGCAGTTCTTC. Translation gives CASSLGPPEQFF.

The V call is TRBV5-5, the J call TRBJ1-1, with D unclear. Trimming cost V 0 bases and J 1 base, with 7 bases left between them. Germline loops: CDR1 SGHKS, CDR2 YYEKEE (reference sequence). The CDR3 runs 14 residues. CDR3 sequence (DNA): TGTGCCAGCAGCTTGGGGAGGAAGAACACTGAAGCTTTCTTT. This translates into CASSLGRKNTEAFF.

This chain connects TRBV5-1 to TRBJ1-2; D gene unclear. Germline CDR1 and CDR2: SGHRS and YFSETQ. The CDR3 is 13 amino acids. The V end lost 6 bases, the J end lost 6 bases, and 15 bases lay between the germline ends. The CDR3: CASTLDGANGYTF. The CDR3 coding sequence is TGCGCCAGCACCCTGGACGGTGCCAATGGCTACACCTTC.

The rearrangement uses TRBV10-3 and TRBJ1-6; a possible D gene is TRBD1 (6 bases). CDR1 ENHRY and CDR2 SYGVKD come from the germline V gene. The CDR3 is made up of 13 amino acids. V lost 8 bases and J lost 7, with 12 bases in between. CDR3 in amino acids: CAIWGGGNSPLHF. DNA for the CDR3: TGTGCCATCTGGGGAGGGGGGAATTCACCCCTCCACTTT.

The chain uses TRBV7-3 and TRBJ2-3; 8 bases are a match to TRBD1. Germline-derived CDR1 and CDR2 are SGHTA and FQGTGA. The length of the CDR3 is 15 residues. J gave up 5 bases and V 6 bases, and 10 bases lay outside the gene matches. The CDR3 DNA follows: TGTGCCAGCAGTCTAGCAGGGGGCAGGGTAGATACGCAGTATTTT. Its protein product is CASSLAGGRVDTQYF. The whole variable domain, remainder taken from reference TRBV7-3 and TRBJ2-3, is GAGVSQTPSNKVTEKGKYVELRCDPISGHTALYWYRQSLGQGPEFLIYFQGTGAADDSGLPNDRFFAVRPEGSVSTLKIQRTERGDSAVYLCASSLAGGRVDTQYFGPGTRLTVL.

The chain's CDR3 is CSVCRTGSTEAFF. The CDR3 bases are TGCAGCGTTTGTAGGACAGGGTCCACTGAAGCTTTCTTT. The chain has TRBV29-1 and TRBJ1-1; 8 bases agree with TRBD1. CDR1 and CDR2 (germline): SQVTM, ANQGSEA. The CDR3 consists of 13 residues. V dropped 5 bases and J dropped 4; count of bases not matched to a gene: 6.

The J gene is TRBJ1-5, the V gene TRBV27, with 10 bases fitting TRBD1. The CDR3 sequence is 15 residues long. In germline, CDR1 is MNHEY, CDR2 SMNVEV (reference sequence). J lost 2 bases, V lost 4 bases, and 2 bases had no gene match. CDR3 nucleotides: TGTGCCAGCAGTTCCGGGACAGGGGGCAATCAGCCCCAGCATTTT. Its protein product is CASSSGTGGNQPQHF.